This T cell receptor (beta chain) was retrieved from a study of blood T cell repertoires in COVID-19. Study-wide background: Acute and convalescent COVID-19 samples came from the United States, Italy and Spain. Sources were T cells, B-cell-depleted T cells, or PBMCs; the material itself was cDNA or gDNA.

Remarks on this clone: Other DNA sequences in this specimen translate into the identical CDR3.

Study processing details: Estimated nucleated cell counts came from reference gene primer amplification. Assay used: immunoSEQ multiplex PCR; TCRdb lists only in-frame clones, some missing. Clone size and V and J calls were adopted from that table, with D and trimming inferred from the DNA. The data contain about 340,000 clones, over 70% of them singletons. The CDR3 totals 17 residues. Germline assignment: CDR1 LGHNA and CDR2 YSLEER. Between the trimmed V and J ends, which lost 1 base and 6 bases, there was a span of 20 bases. Sequencing was carried out using peripheral blood. The clonotype originates from a man aged 25 to 45 with active or convalescent COVID-19. The chain has TRBV4-3 and TRBJ2-3, with a weak D call TRBD1 (5 bases). The CDR3 loop reads CASSQGGGRARRDTQYF. CDR3 sequence (DNA): TGCGCCAGCAGCCAAGGGGGTGGCAGGGCGCGAAGGGATACGCAGTATTTT.